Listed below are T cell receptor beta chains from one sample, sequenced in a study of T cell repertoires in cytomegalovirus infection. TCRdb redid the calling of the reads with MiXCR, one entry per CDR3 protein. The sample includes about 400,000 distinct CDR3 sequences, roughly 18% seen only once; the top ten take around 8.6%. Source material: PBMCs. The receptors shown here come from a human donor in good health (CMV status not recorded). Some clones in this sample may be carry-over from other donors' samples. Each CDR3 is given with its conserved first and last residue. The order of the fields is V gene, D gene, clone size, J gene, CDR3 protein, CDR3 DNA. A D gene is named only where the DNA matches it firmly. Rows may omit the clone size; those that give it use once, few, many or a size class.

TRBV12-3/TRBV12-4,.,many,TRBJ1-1,CASGEVGDTEAFF,TGTGCCAGCGGAGAGGTGGGGGACACTGAAGCTTTCTTT
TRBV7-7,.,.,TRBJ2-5,CASSPGSGTQYF,TGTGCCAGCAGCCCCGGATCTGGGACCCAGTACTTC
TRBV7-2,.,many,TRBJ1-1,CASSSQKDTEAFF,TGTGCCAGCAGCAGCCAGAAGGACACTGAAGCTTTCTTT
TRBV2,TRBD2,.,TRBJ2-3,CARVREGADTQYF,TGTGCCAGGGTCCGGGAGGGGGCAGATACGCAGTATTTT
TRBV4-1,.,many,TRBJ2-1,CASSQEMRVRTPLGEQFF,TGCGCCAGCAGCCAAGAAATGAGGGTCAGGACCCCCTTGGGTGAGCAGTTCTTC
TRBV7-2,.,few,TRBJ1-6,CASRKPAGSPSSPLHF,TGTGCCAGCAGGAAACCCGCGGGCAGTCCATCTTCACCCCTCCACTTT
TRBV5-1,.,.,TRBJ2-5,CASSFRAGDETQYF,TGCGCCAGCAGTTTTAGGGCGGGCGATGAGACCCAGTACTTC
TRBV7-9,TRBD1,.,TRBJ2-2,CASSGRGKTGELFF,TGTGCCAGCAGCGGCAGGGGGAAGACCGGGGAGCTGTTTTTT
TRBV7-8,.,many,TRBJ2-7,CASSKNSQATYEQYF,TGTGCCAGCAGCAAAAATTCACAGGCGACCTACGAGCAGTACTTC
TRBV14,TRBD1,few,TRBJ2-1,CASSQQGAYNEQFF,TGTGCCAGCAGCCAGCAGGGGGCTTACAATGAGCAGTTCTTC
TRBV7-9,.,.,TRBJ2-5,CASSSMGETQYF,TGTGCCAGCAGCTCAATGGGAGAGACCCAGTACTTC
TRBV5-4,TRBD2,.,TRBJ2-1,CASSLGSGSNEQFF,TGTGCCAGCAGCTTGGGCAGCGGGAGTAATGAGCAGTTCTTC
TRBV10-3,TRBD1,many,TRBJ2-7,CAISESQGRNYEQYF,TGTGCCATCAGTGAGTCACAGGGGCGCAACTACGAGCAGTACTTC
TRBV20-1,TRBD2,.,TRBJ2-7,CSAETSGYSYEQYF,TGCAGTGCAGAGACTAGCGGTTACTCCTACGAGCAGTACTTC